These 30 T cell receptor beta chains were sequenced from one sample in a study of identical twins. TCRdb fed the 5' RACE reads into MiXCR, producing one record per CDR3 protein. Found here are about 240,000 distinct CDR3 sequences, approximately 12% of them singletons; the top ten hold roughly 4%. This sample also belongs to another study, concerning yellow fever vaccine responses in identical twins.

Sequencing used memory (CD45RO+) T cells sorted from blood. These receptors came from a woman between 18 and 30 years old in good health.

The V gene is TRBV7-9, the J gene TRBJ2-4; the D gene is possibly TRBD1 (6 bases). There are 16 residues in the CDR3. The germline CDR1 and CDR2 sequences are SEHNR and FQNEAQ (reference sequence). The germline V and J ends were trimmed by 7 bases and 6 bases, with 22 bases remaining between them. CDR3 residues: CASNGWGPQGGNIQYF. CDR3 sequence (DNA): TGTGCCAGCAACGGTTGGGGGCCCCAAGGAGGAAACATTCAGTACTTC.

Comment on this clonotype: It is likely a read error, because the conserved phenylalanine at the end of the CDR3 is missing. V is TRBV7-9 and J is TRBJ2-2, with TRBD2 as a possible D gene (6 bases). This CDR3 spans 15 amino acids. From germline, CDR1 is SEHNR and CDR2 FQNEAQ (reference sequence). With 1 base removed from V and 7 bases from J, the gap between germline ends came to 13 bases. The DNA of the CDR3 is TGTGCCAGCAGCTTAGACGGAGGGGCTAGCGGGGAGCTGTTTTCT. Encoded protein: CASSLDGGASGELFS.

In this sample, this clonotype turned up many times. This sequence joins TRBV12-3 or TRBV12-4 and TRBJ2-2, with D hard to call. This CDR3 contains 16 residues. With 5 bases removed from V and 2 bases from J, the gap between germline ends came to 15 bases. Here the CDR3 reads CASSTRTLGNTGELFF. CDR3 bases: TGTGCCAGCAGTACAAGGACCCTCGGAAACACCGGGGAGCTGTTTTTT.

Turning to this clonotype: A much larger clone lies a single base off, so this may be a read error. This chain connects TRBV20-1 to TRBJ2-1; 8 bases fit TRBD2. The CDR3 totals 15 residues. Germline V lookup: CDR1 DFQATT, CDR2 SNEGSKA (reference sequence). Here the CDR3 reads CCASIGSGDSNEQFF. The CDR3 DNA follows: TGCTGTGCTAGTATTGGTAGCGGGGACTCCAATGAGCAGTTCTTC.

The table lists this clonotype with a few counts. This sequence joins TRBV28 and TRBJ2-3; tentative D call: TRBD1 (6 bases). The CDR3 length is 17 residues. Germline CDR1 and CDR2: MDHEN and SYDVKM. Trimming took off 1 base at V and 0 bases at J, with 14 bases between the two ends. The CDR3 protein is CASSLLPDSLSTDTQYF. CDR3 nucleotide sequence: TGTGCCAGCAGTTTATTACCGGACAGCCTTAGCACAGATACGCAGTATTTT. Filled out from reference TRBV28 and TRBJ2-3, the complete variable domain reads DVKVTQSSRYLVKRTGEKVFLECVQDMDHENMFWYRQDPGLGLRLIYFSYDVKMKEKGDIPEGYSVSREKKERFSLILESASTNQTSMYLCASSLLPDSLSTDTQYFGPGTRLTVL.

At least ten counts were recorded for this clonotype. This chain links TRBV11-2 with TRBJ2-2; 8 bases match TRBD2. Germline lookup yields CDR1 SGHAT and CDR2 FQNNGV. The CDR3 runs to 16 residues. Trimming removed 1 base from V and 2 bases from J; junction bases left unmatched: 3. This CDR3 reads CASSLAGGENTGELFF. The DNA of the CDR3 is TGTGCCAGCAGCTTAGCGGGGGGGGAAAACACCGGGGAGCTGTTTTTT.

There are a few counts of this clonotype. The chain employs TRBV28 and TRBJ2-7, with 7 bases fitting TRBD1. The CDR3 is 16 amino acids. Germline CDR1 MDHEN, CDR2 SYDVKM. J was trimmed by 4 bases and V by 4 bases; bases with no gene match: 13. The CDR3 reads CASSSLTGAQLYEQYF. CDR3 coding DNA: TGTGCCAGCAGTTCCCTCACAGGGGCCCAGCTTTACGAGCAGTACTTC.

The chain has TRBV11-2 and TRBJ2-6; D is tentatively TRBD1 or TRBD2 (5 bases each). V lost 4 bases, J lost 0 bases, and 19 bases lay in between. Germline V gene sequence: CDR1 SGHAT, CDR2 FQNNGV. The CDR3 contains 19 residues. The CDR3 DNA is TGTGCCAGCAGCTCCGCCCGGGGACGGGTCCTCTCTGGGGCCAACGTCCTGACTTTC. Translating gives CASSSARGRVLSGANVLTF.

This clonotype has more than one count but fewer than ten. The chain couples TRBV28 to TRBJ2-2; no firm D call. Germline CDR1 reads MDHEN; CDR2 reads SYDVKM. Trimming pared 7 bases from V and 1 base from J, leaving 13 bases between. This CDR3 is built from 15 residues. CDR3 residues: CASTSWEENTGELFF. The CDR3 coding sequence is TGTGCCAGCACCTCCTGGGAAGAGAACACCGGGGAGCTGTTTTTT.

This clonotype was observed at least ten times. This chain uses TRBV5-1 with TRBJ2-7, with 8 bases lining up with TRBD1. Trimming cost V 4 bases and J 6 bases; bases outside gene matches: 9. This CDR3 comprises 14 residues. In germline, CDR1 is SGHRS, CDR2 YFSETQ. The CDR3 protein is CASSPSDRELEQYF. For the CDR3, the DNA is TGCGCCAGCAGCCCCTCGGACAGGGAACTCGAGCAGTACTTC.

This clonotype was seen a handful of times. This chain joins TRBV5-1 and TRBJ2-7, with TRBD2 matching 12 bases. The CDR3 contains 17 residues. V shed 0 bases, J shed 4 bases, and the junction held 8 bases outside the gene matches. Germline V gene lookup returns CDR1 SGHRS and CDR2 YFSETQ. The CDR3 spells CASSLERTSGAVYEQYF. CDR3 coding DNA: TGCGCCAGCAGCTTGGAGCGGACTAGCGGGGCGGTTTACGAGCAGTACTTC.

This clonotype was counted only a few times. The gene calls are TRBV18 and TRBJ1-2, with D hard to call. Looked up from germline, CDR1 is KGHSH and CDR2 is LQKENI. Trimming shortened V by 2 bases and J by 3 bases, and 1 base separated the two germline ends. The CDR3 extends over 11 amino acids. The CDR3 DNA reads as TGTGCCAGCTCACCAGACTATGGCTACACCTTC. This sequence encodes CASSPDYGYTF.

V is TRBV7-6 and J is TRBJ2-5; D is unresolved. Trimming left V 5 bases short and J 5 bases short, with 12 bases between. Germline assignment: CDR1 SGHVS and CDR2 FNYEAQ. CDR3 length equals 13 residues. The CDR3 here is CASSLPLGETQYF. CDR3 nucleotides: TGTGCCAGCAGCCTACCCCTCGGGGAGACCCAGTACTTC.

This clonotype was seen many times. The chain carries TRBV28 and TRBJ1-2; D is possibly TRBD1 (5 bases). The CDR3 loop spans 15 amino acids. CDR1 and CDR2 (germline): MDHEN, SYDVKM. V lost 4 bases, J lost 8 bases, and 20 bases lay in between. The CDR3 loop reads CASSSHLFQGRGYTF. DNA for the CDR3: TGTGCCAGCAGTTCCCATCTGTTTCAGGGTCGCGGCTACACCTTC.

This clonotype was seen a handful of times. J is TRBJ2-4 and V is TRBV12-3 or TRBV12-4; 7 bases match TRBD1. V lost 5 bases, J lost 1 base, and 14 bases stayed unmatched. The CDR3 totals 18 residues. DNA for the CDR3: TGTGCCAGCAGTCTACAGGGGACACCCGGTGAGGCCAAAAACATTCAGTACTTC. As protein: CASSLQGTPGEAKNIQYF.

The chain recombines TRBV7-2 with TRBJ2-7; TRBD2 agrees at 10 bases. V gave up 8 bases and J gave up 4 bases; unmatched junction bases: 14. This CDR3 comprises 16 residues. Germline CDR1 and CDR2: SGHTA and FQGNSA. Written as DNA, the CDR3 is TGTGCCAGCGGACTAAAACTAGCGGGAAATTTATACGAGCAGTACTTC. This gives the protein CASGLKLAGNLYEQYF.

The rearrangement links TRBV4-2 to TRBJ2-7; D possibly corresponds to TRBD2 (6 bases). CDR3 length: 16 residues. V lost 1 base and J 5 bases, leaving 18 bases between the germline ends. The germline gives CDR1 LGHNA, CDR2 YNFKEQ. The CDR3 DNA reads TGTGCCAGCAGCCAAGCCCCCCTAGCGCCGAGCGACGAGCAGTACTTC. Encoded protein: CASSQAPLAPSDEQYF.

This clonotype was seen repeatedly, ten times or more. The chain has TRBV7-9 and TRBJ2-2, with 11 bases that match TRBD1. Germline values: CDR1 SEHNR, CDR2 FQNEAQ (reference sequence). This CDR3 contains 15 residues. J gave up 5 bases and V 6 bases, and 5 bases lay outside the gene matches. CDR3 DNA: TGTGCCAGCAGGCCCGGGACAGGGGGAACCGGGGAGCTGTTTTTT. Translating it yields CASRPGTGGTGELFF.

This chain joins TRBV15 and TRBJ1-4; D unclear. Trimming stripped 4 bases from V and 3 bases from J, with 12 bases between. Germline-derived CDR1 and CDR2 are LNHNV and YYDKDF (reference sequence). The CDR3 is made up of 15 amino acids. Here the CDR3 DNA reads TGTGCCACCAGCATCGGGTTGATGGCTAATGAAAAACTGTTTTTT. Translation: CATSIGLMANEKLFF.

This clonotype was counted between two and nine times. This sequence joins TRBV7-2 and TRBJ2-3; D not resolved. Germline V gene sequence: CDR1 SGHTA, CDR2 FQGNSA. This CDR3 is built from 15 residues. The V end was cut by 1 base, the J end by 0 bases, with 8 bases between. CDR3 amino acids: CASSLEGSSTDTQYF. The DNA for the CDR3 is TGTGCCAGCAGCTTAGAGGGCAGTAGCACAGATACGCAGTATTTT.

This chain uses TRBV7-9 with TRBJ2-1, with 10 bases fitting TRBD2. This CDR3 has 15 amino acids. V dropped 4 bases and J dropped 13; count of bases not matched to a gene: 13. The V gene's germline CDR1 is SEHNR and CDR2 FQNEAQ (reference sequence). CDR3 amino acids: CASSSIAGGSLGQFF. The CDR3 DNA sequence: TGTGCCAGCAGCTCTATAGCGGGGGGCTCCCTGGGTCAGTTCTTC.

Details on this clonotype: One junction end disagrees with the germline gene, perhaps due to a read error. The rearrangement joins TRBV7-7 to TRBJ2-1; TRBD2 matches at 7 bases. This CDR3 has 16 residues. From germline, CDR1 is SSHAT and CDR2 FNYEAQ (reference sequence). This chain's CDR3 is CASSLGPLAVTGEQFF. CDR3 in DNA: TGTGCTAGCAGCTTAGGTCCTCTAGCGGTTACCGGAGAGCAGTTCTTC.

Only a few counts were recorded for this clonotype. The genes are TRBV3-1 and TRBJ2-5; tentative D call: TRBD1 (6 bases). Looked up from germline, CDR1 is LGHDT and CDR2 is YNNKEL (reference sequence). The CDR3 has 13 residues. Trimming shortened V by 4 bases and J by 5 bases, and 11 bases separated the two germline ends. The CDR3 spells CASSLTGRETQYF. CDR3 coding DNA: TGTGCCAGCAGCCTAACAGGGCGGGAGACCCAGTACTTC.

Only a few counts were recorded for this clonotype. The chain couples TRBV5-1 to TRBJ2-1, with D unclear. In germline, CDR1 is SGHRS, CDR2 YFSETQ. The CDR3 has 15 amino acids. The V end was cut by 2 bases, the J end by 7 bases, with 16 bases between. The CDR3 bases are TGCGCCAGCAGCTTCGGTCAAGTGGTCGGAAATGAGCAGTTCTTC. This encodes CASSFGQVVGNEQFF.

The chain joins TRBV5-6 to TRBJ2-5, with D perhaps matching TRBD1 or TRBD2 (5 bases each). Germline-derived CDR1 and CDR2 are SGHDT and YYEEEE. The CDR3 is 13 residues long. V was cut by 3 bases and J by 4 bases, with 10 bases left in between. CDR3 in amino acids: CASSWGTAETQYF. The CDR3 DNA reads as TGTGCCAGCAGCTGGGGGACGGCAGAGACCCAGTACTTC.

The CDR3 DNA follows: TGTGCCAGCAGTTATAATCCGGGACTCCGCACAGATACGCAGTATTTT. Its translation is CASSYNPGLRTDTQYF. The gene calls are TRBV6-2 or TRBV6-3 and TRBJ2-3; possible D gene TRBD2, 6 bases. With 3 bases removed from V and 1 base from J, the gap between germline ends came to 14 bases. This CDR3 contains 16 residues. Germline loops: CDR1 MNHEY, CDR2 SVGEGT.

The V gene is TRBV11-1, the J gene TRBJ2-7, with TRBD2 as a possible D gene (6 bases). The CDR3 has 11 residues. CDR1 is SGHAT and CDR2 is FQDESV in the germline V gene (reference sequence). For the CDR3, the DNA is TGTCGGCGGGGAATCCTTGGGGAGCAGTACTTC. This sequence encodes CRRGILGEQYF.

The rearrangement links TRBV12-3 or TRBV12-4 to TRBJ2-4, with 8 bases aligning to TRBD1. The CDR3 is made up of 16 amino acids. With 4 bases clipped from V and 6 bases from J, the junction kept 11 bases outside the gene matches. This CDR3 reads CASSSRTGTGRNIQYF. The CDR3 coding sequence is TGTGCCAGCAGTTCCAGGACAGGGACCGGGAGAAACATTCAGTACTTC.

The chain combines TRBV5-1 with TRBJ2-7, with D perhaps TRBD1 (8 bases). Germline V lookup: CDR1 SGHRS, CDR2 YFSETQ. The CDR3 runs 15 residues. Trimming shortened V by 4 bases and J by 5 bases, and 19 bases separated the two germline ends. The CDR3, as DNA: TGCGCCAGCAGCGGGGGGGACAGGCGTGTGCACGAGCAGTACTTC. Translating it yields CASSGGDRRVHEQYF.

This clonotype was detected many times. The chain employs TRBV6-5 and TRBJ1-4; perhaps TRBD1 as D (5 bases). In germline, CDR1 is MNHEY, CDR2 SVGAGI. The CDR3 loop spans 17 amino acids. V lost 0 bases, J lost 0 bases, and 11 bases lay in between. The CDR3, as DNA: TGTGCCAGCAGTTACTCGGAAGGGGTTGCAACTAATGAAAAACTGTTTTTT. Protein product: CASSYSEGVATNEKLFF.